This TCR beta chain was documented in a study of response to subunit inactivated influenza vaccine. Via MiXCR, TCRdb re-called the RT-PCR reads, giving one row per CDR3 protein. The sample has around 520,000 distinct CDR3 sequences, around 11% seen once; the top ten hold approximately 10%. The TCR originated in a man aged 50-60 years who received an inactivated influenza vaccine. The sample here was PBMCs from blood, taken on the day of vaccination.

The CDR3 sequence is CSGGTVQETQYF. CDR3 nucleotides: TGCAGCGGCGGGACTGTACAAGAGACCCAGTACTTC. The chain recombines TRBV29-1 with TRBJ2-5, with TRBD2 as a possible D gene (6 bases). This CDR3 is built from 12 residues. Trimming pared 7 bases from V and 2 bases from J, leaving 11 bases between. Germline V gene data show CDR1 as SQVTM and CDR2 as ANQGSEA.